The 21 T cell receptor beta chains below were found in one sample sequenced in a study of blood T cell repertoires in COVID-19 (dated by TCRdb to 2019 to 2021). The receptor library was made with the immunoSEQ multiplex PCR assay. TCRdb stores this immuneACCESS table with in-frame sequences only. Part of the clones is absent; in the studies checked, under half of the shortfall reflects unresolved V genes, and no reason is known for the rest. The sample profile shows roughly 250,000 clones; around nine tenths of them were found once. 1.5% to 2% of the sample is in the top ten clones. Sequenced material: PBMCs or T cells enriched from blood (not recorded which). The source is a woman between 45 and 65 years old who had recovered from COVID-19.

The chain employs TRBV28 and TRBJ1-5; possibly TRBD1 for D (5 bases). The germline V and J ends were trimmed by 6 bases and 5 bases, with 29 bases remaining between them. The germline gives CDR1 MDHEN, CDR2 SYDVKM. This CDR3 is built from 19 residues. The DNA of the CDR3 is TGTGCCAGCAGCCTTGCAGGGTTGTCTTTTAGGACAAACTATCAGCCCCAGCATTTT. This translates into CASSLAGLSFRTNYQPQHF.

J is TRBJ2-3 and V is TRBV25-1; 7 nucleotides match TRBD1. Germline CDR1 reads MGHDK; CDR2 reads SYGVNS. This CDR3 comprises 14 residues. V gave up 3 bases and J gave up 5 bases; unmatched junction bases: 5. As DNA, the CDR3 is TGTGCCAGCAGTGACCGGGACAGTCGAGATACGCAGTATTTT. Protein sequence: CASSDRDSRDTQYF.

The chain combines TRBV28 with TRBJ2-7; the match to TRBD1 covers 12 bases. V lost 9 bases and J lost 6; bases outside the gene matches: 9. The CDR3 length is 14 residues. Germline V gene lookup returns CDR1 MDHEN and CDR2 SYDVKM. The CDR3 here is CASRSGTGGIEQYF. DNA for the CDR3: TGTGCCAGTCGCTCGGGGACAGGGGGCATCGAGCAGTACTTC.

V gene TRBV29-1 combines with J gene TRBJ1-1, with a possible D match to TRBD1 (5 bases). The CDR3 is 15 residues long. CDR1 SQVTM and CDR2 ANQGSEA come from the germline V gene. V shed 4 bases and J shed 11 bases, with 26 bases lying between them. The CDR3, as DNA: TGCAGCGTTGGAGTCCACAGGAGCAGAGTAGATGGGGCTTTCTTT. It is translated as CSVGVHRSRVDGAFF.

The CDR3 nucleotides read TGTGCCAGCAGTCCGGGACTCCTCTACGAGCAGTACTTC. Translated, it gives CASSPGLLYEQYF. The chain has TRBV6-5 and TRBJ2-7; a possible D gene is TRBD2 (6 bases). Trimming left V 5 bases short and J 3 bases short, with 11 bases between. Germline loops: CDR1 MNHEY, CDR2 SVGAGI. The CDR3 is 13 amino acids.

The chain couples TRBV28 to TRBJ2-7; D gene ambiguous. The CDR3 loop spans 11 amino acids. Germline CDR1 MDHEN, CDR2 SYDVKM. The V and J ends lost 5 bases and 7 bases respectively, with 9 bases between them. The CDR3 reads CASSLKYEQYF. CDR3 DNA sequence: TGTGCCAGCAGTCTAAAGTATGAGCAGTACTTC.

This chain uses TRBV30 with TRBJ1-2, with 10 bases aligning to TRBD1. This CDR3 is built from 14 residues. The germline CDR1 and CDR2 sequences are GTSNPN and SVGIG (reference sequence). The CDR3 DNA follows: TGTGCTTTGGGGACAGGGGCTGCTAACTATGGCTACACCTTC. This gives the protein CALGTGAANYGYTF.

This clone was detected a few times. The V and J genes are TRBV10-3 and TRBJ1-6; D is uncertain. The CDR3 spans 12 residues. CDR1 is ENHRY and CDR2 is SYGVKD in the germline V gene. CDR3 loop: CAISPDLVALHF. The CDR3 DNA follows: TGTGCGATCTCGCCAGATCTCGTGGCTCTCCACTTT.

The CDR3 DNA follows: TGTGCCACCAGTGCGGTGCCAGGACCGGGAGGAACAGATACGCAGTATTTT. As protein: CATSAVPGPGGTDTQYF. The chain links TRBV24-1 to TRBJ2-3, with TRBD2 identical over 7 bases. After removal of 5 bases from V and 3 bases from J, the junction contained 13 bases not matched to a gene. CDR1 KGHDR and CDR2 SFDVKD come from the germline V gene. This CDR3 is 17 amino acids long.

V and J are TRBV5-3 and TRBJ1-3; weak D call: TRBD1 (6 bases). TRBV5-3 is an ORF, with its function uncertain. The CDR3 is 17 residues long. Trimming took 3 bases from V and 0 from J, leaving 16 bases between them. The CDR3 region has the DNA TGTGCCAGAAGCTATACGGACAGCCTACCCTCTGGAAACACCATATATTTT. Its protein product is CARSYTDSLPSGNTIYF.

This clone occurred a few times. The rearrangement links TRBV2 to TRBJ1-1, with 7 bases identical to TRBD1. In germline, CDR1 is SNHLY, CDR2 FYNNEI. The CDR3 contains 15 residues. The ends lost 6 bases at V and 1 base at J; junction bases unmatched: 8. The CDR3 sequence: CASRVPGQRNTEAFF. CDR3 DNA sequence: TGTGCCAGCAGGGTACCGGGACAGCGGAACACTGAAGCTTTCTTT.

The chain recombines TRBV7-2 with TRBJ1-4; D gene uncertain. In germline, CDR1 is SGHTA, CDR2 FQGNSA. CDR3 size: 15 residues. V lost 0 bases and J lost 7, with 12 bases in between. The CDR3 spells CASSLARDEAEKLFF. The DNA of the CDR3 is TGTGCCAGCAGCTTAGCTCGAGATGAGGCTGAAAAACTGTTTTTT.

The chain couples TRBV7-9 to TRBJ1-1; D gene uncertain. There are 17 residues in the CDR3. V shed 5 bases and J shed 5 bases, with 24 bases lying between them. Germline-derived CDR1 and CDR2 are SEHNR and FQNEAQ (reference sequence). The DNA of the CDR3 is TGTGCCAGCAGCCCAGATGGCGGGCGGGCGCGGGTTACTGAAGCTTTCTTT. Amino acid sequence: CASSPDGGRARVTEAFF.

The V gene is TRBV28, the J gene TRBJ1-5, with 9 nucleotides matching TRBD1. The CDR3 runs 18 residues. Unmatched junction bases numbered 14, after V lost 1 base and J lost 7 bases. Germline lookup yields CDR1 MDHEN and CDR2 SYDVKM. CDR3 amino acids: CASSLFVVSTGGMQPQHF. DNA of the CDR3: TGTGCCAGCAGTTTATTCGTAGTAAGCACAGGGGGCATGCAGCCCCAGCATTTT.

The genes are TRBV28 and TRBJ2-7; a weak D match, TRBD1 (5 bases). V was shortened by 7 bases and J by 5 bases, with 18 bases between the two germline ends. In germline, CDR1 is MDHEN, CDR2 SYDVKM. The CDR3 has 14 amino acids. CDR3 in amino acids: CASTPDTITNEQYF. Written as DNA, the CDR3 is TGTGCCAGCACCCCGGACACGATCACCAACGAGCAGTACTTC.

CDR3 protein: CASSRIGVGEQYF. Here the CDR3 DNA reads TGTGCCAGCAGCCGGATAGGGGTGGGCGAGCAGTACTTC. The chain combines TRBV3-1 (or the pseudogene TRBV3-2) with TRBJ2-7, with D perhaps matching TRBD1 (5 bases). V dropped 4 bases and J dropped 6 bases, with 13 bases sitting between them. CDR3 size: 13 residues. Germline CDR1 and CDR2: LGHDT and YNNKEL (reference sequence).

As concerns this clone: This sample also contains other DNA sequences that code for the same CDR3. This chain uses TRBV5-1 with TRBJ1-1; no definite D call. Trimming left V 0 bases short and J 0 bases short, with 3 bases between. Germline lookup yields CDR1 SGHRS and CDR2 YFSETQ. CDR3 length: 13 amino acids. The CDR3 DNA follows: TGCGCCAGCAGCTTGGGCGTGAACACTGAAGCTTTCTTT. It specifies CASSLGVNTEAFF.

The chain has TRBV6-6 and TRBJ2-1; TRBD2 might be the D (7 bases). The CDR3 length is 15 residues. Trimming stripped 2 bases from V and 10 bases from J, with 18 bases between. Germline V lookup: CDR1 MNHNY, CDR2 SVGAGI (reference sequence). The CDR3 here is CASSYPRGGGYEQFF. CDR3 DNA: TGTGCCAGCAGTTACCCAAGAGGGGGGGGATACGAGCAGTTCTTC.

Only one count was recorded for this clone. V and J are TRBV18 and TRBJ1-1; D unresolved. Trimming pared 3 bases from V and 6 bases from J, leaving 11 bases between. CDR3 size: 13 residues. Germline CDR1 and CDR2: KGHSH and LQKENI. The CDR3 DNA follows: TGTGCCAGCTCACCCCCTCGAAAGCCTGAAGCTTTCTTT. Protein product: CASSPPRKPEAFF.

In DNA, the CDR3 is TGTGCCAGCAGCCGCAGCGGTCAAAAGGTAGAGACCCAGTACTTC. Its protein is CASSRSGQKVETQYF. The chain couples TRBV7-3 to TRBJ2-5; D is possibly TRBD2 (5 bases). V lost 5 bases and J 4 bases, leaving 17 bases between the germline ends. The germline V gene encodes CDR1 SGHTA and CDR2 FQGTGA. There are 15 residues in the CDR3.

The V gene is TRBV4-1, the J gene TRBJ2-5, with TRBD2 as a possible D gene (7 bases). Germline values: CDR1 MGHRA, CDR2 YSYEKL. The CDR3 loop spans 17 amino acids. V was trimmed by 0 bases and J by 2 bases, leaving 16 bases between them. CDR3 in DNA: TGCGCCAGCAGCCAAGACGAGGGGGGGGTACGGCAAGAGACCCAGTACTTC. Translation: CASSQDEGGVRQETQYF.